The 8 T cell receptor beta chains in this list originate from one sample, sequenced in a study of Ad26.COV2.S vaccination and SARS-CoV-2 variants. The treatment was: roughly 19 received Ad26.COV2.S at low or high dose, single or two shots; roughly five received placebo; per-sample allocation not given. Day 63 after the first injection of vaccine or placebo was the sampling time. Sequencing used immunoSEQ multiplex PCR; TCRdb keeps in-frame clones, though not all of them. The data show more than 350,000 clones, with around 90% seen just once and more than 9% held by the top ten. The specimen comprised peripheral blood, sampled in a trial of Ad26.COV2.S vaccine versus placebo. All receptors derive from a person aged 18 to 59 who received the Ad26.COV2.S COVID-19 vaccine or a placebo.

The J gene is TRBJ2-7, the V gene TRBV19; no definite D call. This CDR3 comprises 16 residues. The germline V and J ends were trimmed by 3 bases and 3 bases, with 18 bases remaining between them. The germline CDR1 and CDR2 sequences are LNHDA and SQIVND (reference sequence). The CDR3, as DNA: TGTGCCAGTAGTATCCGGTGGCGAAGCCCCCTCTACGAGCAGTACTTC. Translating it yields CASSIRWRSPLYEQYF.

The chain links TRBV2 to TRBJ2-7, with 8 bases identical to TRBD1. Germline V gene data show CDR1 as SNHLY and CDR2 as FYNNEI. CDR3 length: 14 residues. V shed 6 bases, J shed 6 bases, and the junction held 10 bases outside the gene matches. CDR3 nucleotides: TGTGCCAGCAGAGAAACAGGGGGAAGAAGCGAGCAGTACTTC. Translation: CASRETGGRSEQYF.

The chain uses TRBV9 and TRBJ2-3, with 7 bases matching TRBD2. Germline lookup yields CDR1 SGDLS and CDR2 YYNGEE. The V gene end was trimmed by 7 bases and the J gene end by 5 bases; junction bases not matched to a gene: 13. The CDR3 totals 15 residues. The CDR3, as DNA: TGTGCCAGCGGATTGGCGGGAGTAGTGGGAGATACGCAGTATTTT. Protein sequence: CASGLAGVVGDTQYF.

This chain joins TRBV19 and TRBJ1-5; the D gene is possibly TRBD1 (6 bases). Per germline, CDR1 LNHDA and CDR2 SQIVND (reference sequence). V lost 5 bases, J lost 4 bases, and 12 bases lay in between. The CDR3 runs 14 residues. The CDR3 sequence is CASSAHRENQPQHF. The CDR3 DNA reads TGTGCCAGTAGTGCCCACAGGGAGAATCAGCCCCAGCATTTT.

This chain uses TRBV5-6 with TRBJ1-2; D uncertain. The CDR3 is 13 residues long. Germline CDR1 reads SGHDT; CDR2 reads YYEEEE. V lost 0 bases to trimming and J lost 6 bases, with 9 bases between them. The chain's CDR3 is CASSLGTQDGYTF. CDR3 DNA sequence: TGTGCCAGCAGCTTGGGTACGCAGGATGGCTACACCTTC.

This sequence joins TRBV9 and TRBJ1-3; D unclear. The CDR3 contains 13 residues. Trimming shortened V by 0 bases and J by 8 bases, and 9 bases separated the two germline ends. Germline CDR1 reads SGDLS; CDR2 reads YYNGEE. The CDR3 loop is CASSVALGYTIYF. CDR3 DNA sequence: TGTGCCAGCAGCGTAGCCCTAGGATACACCATATATTTT.

The chain has TRBV9 and TRBJ1-4, with D possibly TRBD1 on 5 matching bases. V lost 1 base and J 8 bases, leaving 12 bases between the germline ends. Germline CDR1 reads SGDLS; CDR2 reads YYNGEE. The CDR3 spans 14 residues. CDR3 in amino acids: CASSVRGSGEKLFF. DNA of the CDR3: TGTGCCAGCAGCGTAAGGGGCTCGGGGGAAAAACTGTTTTTT.

The chain has TRBV5-1 and TRBJ2-6; D not resolved. V lost 4 bases and J lost 1, with 9 bases in between. This CDR3 comprises 15 residues. The germline CDR1 and CDR2 sequences are SGHRS and YFSETQ. CDR3 region: CASSPDGSGANVLTF. CDR3 nucleotide sequence: TGCGCCAGCAGCCCCGATGGGTCTGGGGCCAACGTCCTGACTTTC.